This T cell receptor beta chain stems from a study of OX40 agonist ivuxolimab in advanced cancers. Study background: Partial responses, seen in three patients, involved one hepatocellular carcinoma and two cutaneous melanomas.

Details on this clone: Antigen: not known. One end of the junction is discordant with germline, which a read error may explain.

Method: immunoSEQ multiplex PCR; TCRdb's copy keeps in-frame clones and lacks some. This repertoire shows tens of thousands of clones, 88% found once; its top ten account for under 0.75%. The germline V gene has CDR1 SGHRS and CDR2 YFSETQ. This CDR3 region has 16 residues. Study-wide results and limits: The average count of expanded clones was higher among CD8+ T cells than among CD4+.

The chain links TRBV5-1 to TRBJ2-2; TRBD2 matches at 11 bases. The sequence derives from an adult with an advanced solid tumor such as melanoma, head and neck, liver or kidney cancer. Specimen: CD4+ or CD8+ T cells sorted from blood, collected in a trial of the OX40 agonist ivuxolimab. The CDR3 region has the DNA TGCGCCAGCCGCTTAGCGGGAGGGCCAAGTACCGGGGAGCTGTTTTTT. It encodes CASRLAGGPSTGELFF.